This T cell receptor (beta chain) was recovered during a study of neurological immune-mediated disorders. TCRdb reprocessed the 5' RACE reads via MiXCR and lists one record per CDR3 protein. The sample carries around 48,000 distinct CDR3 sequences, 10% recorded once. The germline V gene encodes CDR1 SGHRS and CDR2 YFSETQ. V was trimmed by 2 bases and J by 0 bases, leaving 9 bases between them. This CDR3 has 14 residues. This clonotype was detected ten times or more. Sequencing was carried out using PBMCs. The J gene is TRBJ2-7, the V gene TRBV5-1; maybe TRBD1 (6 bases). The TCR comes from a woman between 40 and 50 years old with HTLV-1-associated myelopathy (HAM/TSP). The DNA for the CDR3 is TGCGCCAGCAGCTTACAGGGATTCTCCTACGAGCAGTACTTC. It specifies CASSLQGFSYEQYF.